This TCR beta chain was observed in a study of cytomegalovirus exposure and HLA in healthy donors. Study outcomes and limitations: As immune exposure information, only CMV serostatus was available. The classifier reportedly diagnosed cytomegalovirus status with high sensitivity and specificity. Follow-up analysis later connected one missense variant in DCLRE1C with trimming of TCR beta V- and J-genes. HLA restriction was apparent for most CMV-associated TCR beta chains in a later analysis.

The V end was cut by 4 bases, the J end by 4 bases, with 8 bases between. Per germline, CDR1 SGHRS and CDR2 YFSETQ. The CDR3 spans 13 residues. The study ran its PCR with 60 Vbeta and 13 Jbeta primers. Assay: immunoSEQ multiplex PCR; the TCRdb copy retains only in-frame clones and omits some. The sample carries around 130,000 clones, over 70% recorded once. To note about this clone: Its antigen is not identified.

The chain couples TRBV5-1 to TRBJ1-4; D gene ambiguous. The source material was PBMCs. This TCR was recovered from a woman under 30 in good health and CMV-seronegative. Here the CDR3 reads CASSGENNEKLFF. The CDR3, as DNA: TGCGCCAGCAGCGGTGAGAATAATGAAAAACTGTTTTTT.